The rows below give T cell receptor beta chains drawn from one sample of a study of radiotherapy plus CTLA-4 blockade in lung cancer. Measured with immunoSEQ multiplex PCR; TCRdb has only the in-frame clones, and not every one. The table shows about 54,000 clones, with around 80% occurring only once. This sample comprised peripheral blood, obtained from a patient treated with radiotherapy plus ipilimumab. The receptors here all came from a human donor with non-small cell lung cancer who had a partial response to radiotherapy plus ipilimumab. Both conserved end residues are part of each CDR3. D genes are given only for firm matches. Clone sizes are given selectively: once, few, many, or a class where the clone is expanded.

cdr3_nt cdr3_aa clone_size d_call j_call v_call cdr3_length
TGTGCCAGCAGTCAAGCGTTCGATCAGCCCCAGCATTTT CASSQAFDQPQHF NA NA TRBJ1-5 TRBV6-1 13
TGTGCCAGTAGTATCCCCAGGGCAAGGTATGGCTACACCTTC CASSIPRARYGYTF NA NA TRBJ1-2 TRBV19 14
TGTGCCAGCAGCTTAGGCGGGGAGTCTCCGAACACTGAAGCTTTCTTT CASSLGGESPNTEAFF NA NA TRBJ1-1 TRBV7-6 16
TGTGCCTGGAGTTCGGGTTTTCCAAACATTCAGTACTTC CAWSSGFPNIQYF NA NA TRBJ2-4 TRBV30 13
TGTGCCAGCAGCTTAGAGGAGTCCCACGAGCAGTACTTC CASSLEESHEQYF NA NA TRBJ2-7 TRBV7-8 13
TGTGCCAGCAGTGCAGGGACTAGCGGGGGAGATACGCAGTATTTT CASSAGTSGGDTQYF NA TRBD2 TRBJ2-3 TRBV6-4 15
TGTGCCAGCAGCTTAGATGGGGGGAACTCTGGGGCCAACGTCCTGACTTTC CASSLDGGNSGANVLTF NA NA TRBJ2-6 TRBV7-8 17
TGCAGCGTTGGGCAGGGTTGGACTGAAGCTTTCTTT CSVGQGWTEAFF NA NA TRBJ1-1 TRBV29-1 12
TGCGCCAGCAGCTTTACAGGGGGTTCGAATGAAAAACTGTTTTTT CASSFTGGSNEKLFF many TRBD1 TRBJ1-4 TRBV5-1 15
TGTGCCAGCAGCTTAGACGGCAGGGGCAATTCACCCCTCCACTTT CASSLDGRGNSPLHF few NA TRBJ1-6 TRBV7-2 15
TGTGCCAGCAGCGTAGACCCTAGCGGGGGATACAATGAGCAGTTCTTC CASSVDPSGGYNEQFF once TRBD2 TRBJ2-1 TRBV9 16
TGTGCCAGCAGCCAAGATTATGGCGCCAAATGGAGCTATGGCTACACCTTC CASSQDYGAKWSYGYTF once NA TRBJ1-2 TRBV14 17
TGTGCCAGCAGTGAACTAGCGGGGGACAATGAGCAGTTCTTC CASSELAGDNEQFF NA TRBD2 TRBJ2-1 TRBV2 14
TGTGCCAGCAGCCCCTCCGGGACTAGCGACACCGGGGAGCTGTTTTTT CASSPSGTSDTGELFF once TRBD2 TRBJ2-2 TRBV4-2 16
TGTGCCAGCAGCCCCGGACTTATAGGCTATGGCTACACCTTC CASSPGLIGYGYTF NA NA TRBJ1-2 TRBV6-5 14
TGTGCCAGCATAAGAGGGAACTTGGGCGAGCAGTACTTC CASIRGNLGEQYF NA NA TRBJ2-7 TRBV6-1 13
TGTGCCAGTAGTATAGATCAGGGAGGAAGTAAGTACTTC CASSIDQGGSKYF NA NA TRBJ2-7 TRBV19 13
TGTGCCAGCAGTGCAGACGGTGGCTTCTTTAGGACACCGAACACTGAAGCTTTCTTT CASSADGGFFRTPNTEAFF NA NA TRBJ1-1 TRBV6-1 19
TGCAGTGCTAGTCCCGTCTACGAGCAGTACTTC CSASPVYEQYF NA NA TRBJ2-7 TRBV20-1 11
TGTGCCAGCAGGGGGACAGGGGTTACCGGGGAGCTGTTTTTT CASRGTGVTGELFF NA TRBD1 TRBJ2-2 TRBV2 14
TGTGCCAGCAGCTTAGGAGGGGGGGCAGGGGAGACCCAGTACTTC CASSLGGGAGETQYF NA NA TRBJ2-5 TRBV7-3 15
TGCAGCGGGGATCCGGGACAGGGGACGAATGAGCAGTTCTTC CSGDPGQGTNEQFF NA TRBD1 TRBJ2-1 TRBV29-1 14
TGCGCCAGCAGCTTTAGTACAGATACGCAGTATTTT CASSFSTDTQYF NA NA TRBJ2-3 TRBV5-1 12
TGTGCCAGCAGTGAAGATAGCGGGGGGGCTTCCTACAATGAGCAGTTCTTC CASSEDSGGASYNEQFF NA TRBD2 TRBJ2-1 TRBV2 17
TGCGCCAGCAGCCATCCCTACACCATATATTTT CASSHPYTIYF once NA TRBJ1-3 TRBV4-1 11
TGTGCCATCAGTGAAGGAGGATACGAGCAGTACTTC CAISEGGYEQYF NA NA TRBJ2-7 TRBV10-3 12
TGTGCCAGCAGTGGCGGACAGGGGTCTGGCTACACCTTC CASSGGQGSGYTF NA TRBD1 TRBJ1-2 TRBV6-4 13
TGCGCCAGCAGCTCACCGGGACAGGGGGCGCGAGGCTACACCTTC CASSSPGQGARGYTF once TRBD1 TRBJ1-2 TRBV5-1 15
TGTGCCAGCAGCTTGTTAGGGGTCCAGGGTAATCATGGCTACACCTTC CASSLLGVQGNHGYTF NA NA TRBJ1-2 TRBV5-6 16
TGTGCCAGCAGCTCCGGGGGTGCTAACACAGATACGCAGTATTTT CASSSGGANTDTQYF NA NA TRBJ2-3 TRBV5-4 15
TGTGCCATCAAAAAGGATAATTCCGGGAGCTCGAATGCTTTCTTT CAIKKDNSGSSNAFF NA NA TRBJ1-1 TRBV10-3 15
TGTGCCAGCAGCCCGCATAAGGGACTAGCGGGGGGGAACAATGAGCAGTTCTTC CASSPHKGLAGGNNEQFF NA TRBD2 TRBJ2-1 TRBV7-2 18
TGTGCCAGCAGCTTAGCGATGGGACAGGGAGGCGAGCAGTACTTC CASSLAMGQGGEQYF NA TRBD1 TRBJ2-7 TRBV7-2 15
TGTGCCAGCAGCCCCCAGGGGGCTGCAGGTCAGCCCCAGCATTTT CASSPQGAAGQPQHF NA TRBD1 TRBJ1-5 TRBV28 15
TGTGCCAGCAGCGTAGGAGGGAACGTCGACGAGCAGTACTTC CASSVGGNVDEQYF NA NA TRBJ2-7 TRBV9 14
TGTGCCAGCAGCCAAGACAGAGGCCTATCTGGAAACACCATATATTTT CASSQDRGLSGNTIYF NA NA TRBJ1-3 TRBV4-2 16
TGTGCCACCAGCAGAGATCGAGGGTCTGGAAACACCATATATTTT CATSRDRGSGNTIYF NA NA TRBJ1-3 TRBV15 15
TGTGCCAGCAGCTTCGGGGGGTGGGAGCAGTACTTC CASSFGGWEQYF NA TRBD2 TRBJ2-7 TRBV11-2 12
TGTGCCAGCAGTGAATATCGGGGGGCAGGGGCCCAAGAGACCCAGTACTTC CASSEYRGAGAQETQYF NA NA TRBJ2-5 TRBV25-1 17
TGTGCCAGTAGTATAGGACCGGGACAGGACCTCTACAATGAGCAGTTCTTC CASSIGPGQDLYNEQFF NA TRBD1 TRBJ2-1 TRBV19 17
TGTGCCAGCAGCCCCGCGGGGGGGGCCATCTGGGAGCAGTACTTC CASSPAGGAIWEQYF NA TRBD2 TRBJ2-7 TRBV5-6 15
TGTGCCAGTAGTATGTTGAGGGAAAAACTGTTTTTT CASSMLREKLFF NA NA TRBJ1-4 TRBV19 12